This note documents a single T cell receptor beta chain sequence. The source material, RNA transcripts, was used to amplify TCR beta CDR3 regions. The HTBI set primed first-round TCR CDR3 RT-PCR. In TCRdb, the multiplex PCR reads were re-called with MiXCR into one record per CDR3 protein. This table has 350,000 to 400,000 distinct CDR3 sequences, roughly 20% appearing once. The sample belongs to a study of T cells in Graves' hyperthyroidism and ophthalmopathy. CDR1 is DFQATT, CDR2 SNEGSKA, per germline (reference sequence). Trimming cost V 7 bases and J 0 bases, with 10 bases left between them. The CDR3 runs 13 residues.

What was sequenced was blood. The receptor was isolated from a man between 18 and 35 years old with Graves' ophthalmopathy. The chain joins TRBV20-1 to TRBJ1-3; perhaps TRBD1 as D (6 bases). The DNA for the CDR3 is TGCAGTGGGAGACAGGCCTCTGGAAACACCATATATTTT. The encoded protein is CSGRQASGNTIYF.